The 15 T cell receptor beta chains below come from one sample, sequenced in a study of HIV-infected patients and healthy controls. Alpha and beta constant-region primers primed reverse transcription of approximately 460 ng RNA. Using multiplexing indices, alpha and beta chain libraries were generated apart by chain-specific third strand synthesis. TCRdb processed the 5' RACE reads anew with MiXCR; each CDR3 protein has one entry. The sample lists about 7,800 distinct CDR3 sequences, roughly 6.1% occurring once. No cell fractionation was done, so the repertoire covers all unsorted peripheral blood T cells. The sample here was blood, taken before antiretroviral therapy. The receptors here all came from an adult with HIV infection.

This clonotype is medium-sized within its sample. The CDR3 sequence is CSVERDTDTQYF. The CDR3 DNA is TGCAGCGTTGAAAGGGACACAGATACGCAGTATTTT. V usage is TRBV29-1 and J usage is TRBJ2-3; unclear D gene. Germline V gene data show CDR1 as SQVTM and CDR2 as ANQGSEA. V was clipped by 2 bases and J by 2 bases, with 5 bases between them. The CDR3 runs 12 residues.

This clonotype was recorded many times. The chain combines TRBV11-2 with TRBJ2-2; possible D gene TRBD2, 6 bases. The V gene lost 6 bases and the J gene lost 2 bases, with 13 bases spanning the gap. Germline assignment: CDR1 SGHAT and CDR2 FQNNGV. The length of the CDR3 is 15 residues. CDR3 protein: CASRSLGGNTGELFF. In DNA, the CDR3 is TGTGCCAGCAGGTCCCTCGGGGGTAACACCGGGGAGCTGTTTTTT.

This clonotype was seen ten or more times. This chain links TRBV6-1 with TRBJ1-5; 8 bases fit TRBD1. After removal of 6 bases from V and 4 bases from J, the junction contained 8 bases not matched to a gene. This CDR3 has 15 amino acids. The V gene's germline CDR1 is MNHNS and CDR2 SASEGT. CDR3 region: CASSPWGQENQPQHF. The CDR3 DNA follows: TGTGCCAGCAGCCCCTGGGGACAGGAAAATCAGCCCCAGCATTTT.

The table lists this clonotype with many counts. The chain carries TRBV29-1 and TRBJ1-4; no definite D call. Germline V gene data show CDR1 as SQVTM and CDR2 as ANQGSEA. The length of the CDR3 is 15 residues. The V end lost 4 bases, the J end lost 2 bases, and 14 bases lay between the germline ends. The CDR3 here is CSVAGVALTNEKLFF. The DNA for the CDR3 is TGCAGCGTTGCTGGGGTCGCGTTGACTAATGAAAAACTGTTTTTT.

This clonotype was seen many times. V gene TRBV20-1 combines with J gene TRBJ2-3; D is possibly TRBD1 or TRBD2 (5 bases each). This CDR3 is 14 amino acids long. Trimming left V 3 bases short and J 1 base short, with 11 bases between. The germline CDR1 and CDR2 sequences are DFQATT and SNEGSKA (reference sequence). The CDR3 protein is CSASSGARTDTQYF. For the CDR3, the DNA is TGCAGTGCTAGTTCCGGGGCACGCACAGATACGCAGTATTTT.

This clonotype was picked up many times. This chain joins TRBV6-5 and TRBJ1-2, with 8 bases fitting TRBD1. The V segment lost 6 bases and the J segment 7 bases; nucleotides outside the gene matches: 10. CDR1 MNHEY and CDR2 SVGAGI come from the germline V gene. The CDR3 loop spans 14 amino acids. This CDR3 reads CASRGQGFYGGYTF. DNA for the CDR3: TGTGCCAGCAGAGGACAGGGATTTTATGGTGGCTACACCTTC.

This clonotype is medium-sized (0.01 to 0.1%) in the sample. The rearrangement links TRBV7-9 to TRBJ2-5; weak D call: TRBD1 (5 bases). With 1 base removed from V and 2 bases from J, the gap between germline ends came to 8 bases. CDR1 is SEHNR, CDR2 FQNEAQ, per germline (reference sequence). The CDR3 has 14 amino acids. The DNA of the CDR3 is TGTGCCAGCAGCTTAGGGGCAGGGCAAGAGACCCAGTACTTC. Translated: CASSLGAGQETQYF.

This clonotype was found many times. The chain combines TRBV4-2 with TRBJ2-1; 8 nucleotides align to TRBD2. J was trimmed by 4 bases and V by 5 bases; bases with no gene match: 4. CDR3 length: 14 residues. Germline V gene lookup returns CDR1 LGHNA and CDR2 YNFKEQ. The CDR3 DNA reads as TGTGCCAGCAGCACGGGGGGGGGTTACAATGAGCAGTTCTTC. Its translation: CASSTGGGYNEQFF.

This clonotype was counted between two and nine times. This chain connects TRBV6-6 to TRBJ2-1; TRBD2 matches at 7 bases. CDR1 MNHNY and CDR2 SVGAGI come from the germline V gene (reference sequence). V gave up 4 bases and J gave up 5 bases; unmatched junction bases: 8. This CDR3 is built from 15 residues. As DNA, the CDR3 is TGTGCCAGCAGTTTGTTAGCGGGCCCCCACAATGAGCAGTTCTTC. Encoded protein: CASSLLAGPHNEQFF.

This clonotype is medium-sized within its sample. V usage is TRBV6-7 and J usage is TRBJ1-2; maybe TRBD1 (5 bases). TRBV6-7 falls under the ORF class, with uncertain function. Trimming pared 10 bases from V and 0 bases from J, leaving 9 bases between. The CDR3 totals 12 residues. In DNA form, the CDR3 reads TGTGCCATTTCGACAGCTAACTATGGCTACACCTTC. Its protein product is CAISTANYGYTF.

Relative to its sample, this clonotype is medium-sized. The gene calls are TRBV20-1 and TRBJ2-5, with D perhaps TRBD2 (5 bases). Looked up from germline, CDR1 is DFQATT and CDR2 is SNEGSKA (reference sequence). This CDR3 has 13 amino acids. The V end lost 2 bases, the J end lost 1 base, and 8 bases lay between the germline ends. The CDR3 loop is CSARKTTQETQYF. The CDR3 region has the DNA TGCAGTGCTAGAAAGACTACCCAAGAGACCCAGTACTTC.

In this sample, this clonotype turned up many times. V gene TRBV5-4 combines with J gene TRBJ2-2; unclear D gene. The V end was cut by 9 bases, the J end by 4 bases, with 13 bases between. The CDR3 has 13 residues. Germline-derived CDR1 and CDR2 are SGHNT and YYREEE (reference sequence). The CDR3 coding sequence is TGTGCCACCACACAAGATTTCACCGGGGAGCTGTTTTTT. Its translation is CATTQDFTGELFF.

This clonotype was recorded at least ten times. The chain uses TRBV4-1 and TRBJ1-2; D is perhaps TRBD1 (6 bases). This CDR3 spans 16 amino acids. V shed 0 bases and J shed 7 bases, with 18 bases lying between them. Germline V CDR1 and CDR2: MGHRA, YSYEKL. In DNA, the CDR3 is TGCGCCAGCAGCCAAGACCCCTTGACAGGTTTAGGTGGCTACACCTTC. Translated: CASSQDPLTGLGGYTF.

This clonotype is deemed medium-sized (0.01 to 0.1%). The chain combines TRBV10-3 with TRBJ2-5, with 10 bases aligning to TRBD2. Germline CDR1 ENHRY, CDR2 SYGVKD. Germline trimming cut 6 bases from V and 2 bases from J; bases unmatched to any gene: 6. This CDR3 spans 15 amino acids. The CDR3 region is CAISPSGGSQETQYF. CDR3 in DNA: TGTGCCATCAGCCCTAGCGGGGGCTCACAAGAGACCCAGTACTTC.

This clonotype was seen more than once but under ten times. The DNA of the CDR3 is TGTGCCAGCAGTTACTCGACGGAGCCTCTCAAAGTGACAGATACGCAGTATTTT. This gives the protein CASSYSTEPLKVTDTQYF. The rearrangement links TRBV6-2 or TRBV6-3 to TRBJ2-3; D not certain. The CDR3 sequence is 18 residues long. V lost 0 bases and J lost 3, with 19 bases in between. Germline assignment: CDR1 MNHEY and CDR2 SVGEGT.